This T cell receptor beta chain stems from a study of T cell repertoires in cytomegalovirus infection (dated by TCRdb to 2018 to 2020). Regarding the complete study: The HLA type of each donor mattered for the analysis, because public TCR beta signatures pointed to carriage of CMV infection along with the matching HLA type. What the work shows at the level of the full study, not this receptor alone: In both this cohort and an independent 352-donor cohort, the cumulative frequency of public TCR beta family members distinguished carriers of CMV infection plus the relevant HLA type. The ex vivo response was dominated by HLA-C-restricted CMV-specific TCR beta clonotypes, and the single most frequent clonotype in two of eight donors was supplied by these HLA-C-restricted clonotypes.

A note on this clonotype: Its antigen has not been determined. One base away there is no much larger clone; base qualities are not given.

The run used an Illumina HiSeq 1500. TCRdb ran its own pipeline on the public reads, namely fastp trimming at Q25 and MiXCR clone calling, and kept in-frame beta chains. Duplicate CDR3 protein sequences are folded into a single record with the most common DNA and genes. The sample records around 740,000 distinct CDR3 sequences, 35% to 45% of which are singletons. In total, the top ten clones hold around 3% of the sample. The germline V gene (reference sequence) sets CDR1 to LNHNV and CDR2 to YYDKDF. Germline trimming: 5 bases from V, 5 bases from J; junction bases outside gene matches: 6. Inclusive of the bounding cysteine and phenylalanine, the CDR3 is 14 residues long. Only the CDR3 region is kept as DNA, spanning 42 bases read in frame from base 1.

Sequenced material: PBMCs. Recombination connected TRBV15 to TRBJ2-5, with TRBD2 matching 9 junction bases. This TCR was sampled from a human donor in good health (CMV status not recorded). Some clones in this sample may be carry-over from other donors' samples. The CDR3 reads as follows: CATSEGLASETQYF. The sequenced DNA is TGTGCCACCAGCGAAGGACTAGCGTCGGAGACCCAGTACTTC.